Listed below are T cell receptor beta chains from one sample, sequenced in a study of blood T cells in healthy people across ages. TCRdb analysed the 5' RACE reads with MiXCR anew, one entry per CDR3 protein. The sample has 800,000 to 950,000 distinct CDR3 sequences; 36% are singletons. Sequencing was done on a sample of blood. The receptors stem from a man younger than 30 in good health. Both conserved end residues are part of each CDR3. A D gene is named only where the DNA matches it firmly. Rows give clone size only sometimes, using once, few, many, or a class for an expanded clone.

length	D	V	J	size	CDR3	DNA
15	-	TRBV6-6	TRBJ1-5	-	CASSPTEYSNQPQHF	TGTGCCAGCAGCCCCACAGAGTATAGCAATCAGCCCCAGCATTTT
17	-	TRBV7-9	TRBJ2-3	-	CASSLVALGGRTETQYF	TGTGCCAGCAGCTTAGTGGCCCTTGGAGGTCGCACAGAGACGCAGTATTTT
15	-	TRBV7-2	TRBJ2-4	-	CASSLSRLAKNIQYF	TGTGCCAGCAGCTTAAGTCGTCTAGCCAAAAACATTCAGTACTTC
15	-	TRBV5-1	TRBJ2-1	many	CASSVRPSSYNEQFF	TGCGCCAGCAGCGTAAGGCCAAGCTCCTACAATGAGCAGTTCTTC
15	-	TRBV9	TRBJ2-5	many	CASSPRRGGQETQYF	TGTGCCAGCAGCCCCCGTAGGGGGGGACAAGAGACCCAGTACTTC
15	-	TRBV6-6	TRBJ1-5	-	CASEGGVEGTQPQHF	TGTGCCAGCGAAGGGGGAGTCGAGGGCACGCAGCCCCAGCATTTT
14	-	TRBV20-1	TRBJ2-7	many	CSASHPREPYEQYF	TGCAGTGCTAGCCACCCACGTGAGCCCTACGAGCAGTACTTC
15	TRBD1	TRBV5-1	TRBJ1-5	many	CASRARTGRNQPQHF	TGCGCCAGCAGGGCTCGGACAGGTCGGAATCAGCCCCAGCATTTT
16	TRBD1	TRBV28	TRBJ2-3	few	CASSTSTGNGPDTQYF	TGTGCCAGCAGTACCTCGACAGGGAATGGGCCAGATACGCAGTATTTT
14	TRBD1	TRBV29-1	TRBJ2-1	few	CSACTRQGAWEQFF	TGCAGCGCTTGTACGAGACAGGGGGCCTGGGAGCAGTTCTTC
13	-	TRBV12-3/TRBV12-4	TRBJ1-2	-	CASIRDGDYGYTF	TGTGCCAGCATCAGGGACGGGGACTATGGCTACACCTTC
15	-	TRBV4-3	TRBJ2-5	-	CASSQNLLGWETQYF	TGCGCCAGCAGCCAAAATTTGCTGGGTTGGGAGACCCAGTACTTC
14	TRBD1	TRBV4-1	TRBJ1-2	many	CASSRETGFGGYTF	TGCGCCAGCAGCCGAGAGACAGGGTTCGGTGGCTACACCTTC
16	-	TRBV21-1	TRBJ2-5	-	CASSEAVDRVGETQYF	TGTGCCAGCAGCGAAGCAGTTGACCGGGTAGGAGAGACCCAGTACTTC
15	TRBD1	TRBV4-3	TRBJ2-5	-	CASSQATGRQETQYF	TGCGCCAGCAGCCAAGCGACAGGGAGACAAGAGACCCAGTACTTC
15	-	TRBV20-1	TRBJ2-7	few	CSARGVADLYNEQYF	TGCAGTGCTAGAGGGGTAGCGGACCTCTACAATGAGCAGTACTTC
15	-	TRBV7-2	TRBJ2-1	-	CASSLGGLQMNEQFF	TGTGCCAGCAGCTTAGGGGGGCTTCAGATGAATGAGCAGTTCTTC
14	TRBD2	TRBV9	TRBJ2-4	many	CASSAPGTSRIQYF	TGTGCCAGCAGCGCACCGGGGACTAGCCGCATTCAGTACTTC
11	TRBD1	TRBV5-1	TRBJ1-2	-	CASKGTGGFTF	TGCGCCAGCAAAGGGACAGGGGGTTTCACCTTC
13	-	TRBV6-2/TRBV6-3	TRBJ2-1	-	CACRKPENNEQFF	TGTGCCTGCAGGAAACCCGAGAACAATGAGCAGTTCTTC
13	-	TRBV12-3/TRBV12-4	TRBJ2-5	many	CASSQYFQETQYF	TGTGCCAGCAGTCAGTACTTCCAAGAGACCCAGTACTTC
16	-	TRBV4-1	TRBJ1-5	-	CASSQGARGMGQPQHF	TGCGCCAGCAGCCAAGGGGCCAGAGGGATGGGTCAGCCCCAGCATTTT
12	-	TRBV12-3/TRBV12-4	TRBJ1-5	few	CASSPGAQPQHF	TGTGCCAGCTCCCCGGGGGCGCAGCCCCAGCATTTT
15	TRBD2	TRBV5-6	TRBJ2-3	-	CASSLVGSGGDTQYF	TGTGCCAGCAGCTTGGTGGGTAGCGGGGGTGATACGCAGTATTTT
20	TRBD1	TRBV4-3	TRBJ2-1	few	CASSQDRVHLDRGPHNEQFF	TGCGCCAGCAGCCAAGATCGAGTACACCTAGACAGGGGACCCCACAATGAGCAGTTCTTC
16	-	TRBV5-1	TRBJ2-3	few	CASSLEGRLPTDTQYF	TGCGCCAGCAGCTTGGAGGGCAGACTCCCCACAGATACGCAGTATTTT
16	TRBD1	TRBV20-1	TRBJ1-6	few	CSARDPGQSYNSPLHF	TGCAGTGCTAGAGATCCGGGACAGTCCTATAATTCACCCCTCCACTTT
11	-	TRBV7-3	TRBJ2-1	-	CASSYGEEQFF	TGTGCCAGCAGCTATGGGGAAGAGCAGTTCTTC
12	-	TRBV6-1	TRBJ1-2	few	CASSEGGTGYTF	TGTGCCAGCAGTGAAGGTGGGACCGGCTACACCTTC
13	-	TRBV2	TRBJ2-3	few	CARRDLSTDTQYF	TGTGCCAGAAGGGACCTCAGCACAGATACGCAGTATTTT
16	-	TRBV28	TRBJ1-2	few	CASSLGPARGGYGYTF	TGTGCCAGCAGTTTAGGCCCTGCCAGGGGAGGGTATGGCTACACCTTC
14	-	TRBV5-1	TRBJ2-1	many	CASSLVGEYNEQFF	TGCGCCAGCAGCTTGGTAGGGGAGTACAATGAGCAGTTCTTC
14	-	TRBV5-6	TRBJ2-5	-	CASSQPGIGETQYF	TGTGCCAGCAGCCAACCTGGCATCGGAGAGACCCAGTACTTC
15	TRBD2	TRBV9	TRBJ2-3	-	CASSEREGSTDTQYF	TGTGCCAGCAGCGAGAGGGAGGGATCCACAGATACGCAGTATTTT
16	TRBD1	TRBV15	TRBJ1-2	many	CATSRDLGTGIDGYTF	TGTGCCACCAGCAGAGATTTGGGGACAGGGATCGATGGCTACACCTTC
14	-	TRBV20-1	TRBJ2-3	-	CSASAPDNTDTQYF	TGCAGTGCTAGCGCTCCGGATAACACAGATACGCAGTATTTT
15	-	TRBV5-6	TRBJ1-3	few	CASSTGPTGGNTIYF	TGTGCCAGCAGCACGGGACCCACCGGCGGAAACACCATATATTTT
17	-	TRBV20-1	TRBJ2-7	once	CSARDYGSRREGNEQYF	TGCAGTGCTAGAGATTACGGCAGCCGAAGAGAAGGTAACGAGCAGTACTTC
15	TRBD2	TRBV11-2	TRBJ2-3	-	CAGSFTTSGTDTQYF	TGTGCCGGCAGCTTCACCACTAGCGGCACAGATACGCAGTATTTT
16	-	TRBV10-3	TRBJ2-3	few	CAISEPTGERTDTQYF	TGTGCCATCAGTGAGCCCACGGGAGAACGCACAGATACGCAGTATTTT
15	TRBD1	TRBV7-9	TRBJ2-7	-	CASSQRRDRVEAQYF	TGTGCCAGCAGCCAAAGGCGAGACAGGGTTGAGGCCCAGTACTTC
15	TRBD1	TRBV4-3	TRBJ1-4	few	CASSQAGTGGEKLFF	TGCGCCAGCAGCCAAGCCGGGACAGGGGGTGAAAAACTGTTTTTT
13	TRBD1	TRBV20-1	TRBJ1-2	few	CSAGTVGLHGYTF	TGCAGTGCTGGGACAGTGGGGTTACATGGCTACACCTTC
16	-	TRBV7-2	TRBJ2-3	-	CASSLGGGPRGDTQYF	TGTGCCAGCAGCTTAGGAGGGGGACCGAGGGGAGATACGCAGTATTTT
17	-	TRBV7-9	TRBJ1-5	few	CASSLVGGPYSNQPQHF	TGTGCCAGCAGCTTAGTCGGCGGGCCTTATAGCAATCAGCCCCAGCATTTT
15	-	TRBV9	TRBJ1-4	-	CASSVAGPWDEKLFF	TGTGCCAGCAGCGTAGCGGGACCGTGGGATGAAAAACTGTTTTTT
15	TRBD2	TRBV4-2	TRBJ2-7	-	CASSQELAGFYEQYF	TGTGCCAGCAGCCAGGAACTAGCGGGGTTCTACGAGCAGTACTTC
14	-	TRBV20-1	TRBJ1-5	-	CSARGILAYQPQHF	TGCAGTGCTAGAGGAATTCTCGCATATCAGCCCCAGCATTTT
15	TRBD2	TRBV20-1	TRBJ2-3	many	CSASSSGGNTDTQYF	TGCAGTGCTAGCTCTAGCGGGGGGAACACAGATACGCAGTATTTT
17	-	TRBV4-1	TRBJ2-7	-	CASSKAPTGQNSYEQYF	TGCGCCAGCAGCAAAGCGCCCACAGGACAGAACTCCTACGAGCAGTACTTC
13	-	TRBV2	TRBJ2-1	few	CASRRDSQSAQFF	TGTGCCAGCAGACGGGACTCGCAATCCGCACAGTTCTTC
12	-	TRBV2	TRBJ2-1	-	CASTRASNEQFF	TGTGCCAGCACCAGGGCGAGTAATGAGCAGTTCTTC